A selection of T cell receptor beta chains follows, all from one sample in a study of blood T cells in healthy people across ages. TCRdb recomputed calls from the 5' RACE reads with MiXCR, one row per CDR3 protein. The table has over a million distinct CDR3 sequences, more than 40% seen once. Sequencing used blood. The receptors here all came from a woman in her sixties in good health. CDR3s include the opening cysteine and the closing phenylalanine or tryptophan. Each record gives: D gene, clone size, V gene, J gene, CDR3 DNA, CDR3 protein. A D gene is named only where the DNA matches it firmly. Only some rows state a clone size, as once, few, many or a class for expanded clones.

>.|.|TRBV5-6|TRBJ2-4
TGTGCCAGCAGCAATCCTCGGCGGGCAAACATTCAGTACTTC
CASSNPRRANIQYF
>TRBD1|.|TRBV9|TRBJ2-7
TGTGCCAGCAGCCTGGGACAGGCAAACTCCTACGAGCAGTACTTC
CASSLGQANSYEQYF
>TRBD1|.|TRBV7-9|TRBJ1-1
TGTGCCAGCAGCCTTGGGACAGAGTTTGCTGAAGCTTTCTTT
CASSLGTEFAEAFF
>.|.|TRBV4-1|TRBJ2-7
TGCGCCAGCAGCCAGACGGAGAGCTCCTACGAGCAGTACTTC
CASSQTESSYEQYF
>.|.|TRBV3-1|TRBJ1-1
TGTGCCTGCAGCCATGCCACTGAAGCTTTCTTT
CACSHATEAFF
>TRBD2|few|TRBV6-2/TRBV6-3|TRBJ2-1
TGTGCCAGCAGTTCCGCCGGACTAGTTCGGAATGAGCAGTTCTTC
CASSSAGLVRNEQFF
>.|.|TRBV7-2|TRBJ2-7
TGTGCCAGCAGCCTCCCCGGGACAACACAGTACTTC
CASSLPGTTQYF
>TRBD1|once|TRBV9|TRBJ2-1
TGTGCCAGCAGTCACGGACAGGGGGCATCCTACAATGAGCAGTTCTTC
CASSHGQGASYNEQFF
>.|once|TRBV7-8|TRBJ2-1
TGTGCCAGCAGCTTAGCGCCGGGAGTTGCCTACAATGAGCAGTTCTTC
CASSLAPGVAYNEQFF
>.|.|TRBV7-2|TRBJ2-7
TGTGCCAGCAGCGTAGGGGTACGTTACGAGCAGTACTTC
CASSVGVRYEQYF
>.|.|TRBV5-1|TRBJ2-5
TGCGCCAGCAGCTGGGGACCGACAGAGACCCAGTACTTC
CASSWGPTETQYF
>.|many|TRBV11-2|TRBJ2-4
TGTGCCAGCAGCCGAATATTCTCGACAGGTGCCATTCAGTACTTC
CASSRIFSTGAIQYF
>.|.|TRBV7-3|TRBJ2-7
TGTGCCAGCAGCTTAGCGACAGGCCAATACAATGAGCAGTACTTC
CASSLATGQYNEQYF
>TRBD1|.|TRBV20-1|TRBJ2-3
TGCAGTGCTAGAAGACAGGGGCTTAGCACAGATACGCAGTATTTT
CSARRQGLSTDTQYF
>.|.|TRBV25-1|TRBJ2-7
TGTGCCAGCAGTGACGCGGGATCCTACGAGCAGTACTTC
CASSDAGSYEQYF
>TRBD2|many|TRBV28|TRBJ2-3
TGTGCCAGCAGTTTACTAGCGGCTAGCACAGATACGCAGTATTTT
CASSLLAASTDTQYF
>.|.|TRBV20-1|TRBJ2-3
TGCAGTGCAAGGGTCAGTCTCACAGATACGCAGTATTTT
CSARVSLTDTQYF
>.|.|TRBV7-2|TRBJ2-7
TGTGCCAGCAGCCAATCGGGAGCCGACGAGCAGTACTTC
CASSQSGADEQYF
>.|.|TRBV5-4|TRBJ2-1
TGTGCCAGCAGCTTGGCCCCACTGCCCTACAATGAGCAGTTCTTC
CASSLAPLPYNEQFF
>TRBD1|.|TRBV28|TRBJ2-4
TGTGCCAGCAGTTCACCGGGACAGGGGGCGGGTTACGAGCGGTACTTC
CASSSPGQGAGYERYF
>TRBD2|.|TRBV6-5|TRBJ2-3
TGTGCCAGCAGTTACAGCCGAGTCCAGCGGGAGCGCCACACAGATACGCAGTATTTT
CASSYSRVQRERHTDTQYF
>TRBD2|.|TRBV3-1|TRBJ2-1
TGTGCCAGCAGCCAAGAAGGCGGGAGGGGGAGGGAGCAGTTCTTC
CASSQEGGRGREQFF
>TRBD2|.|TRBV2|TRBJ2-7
TGTGCCAGCAGTGATGGGGGGGGGAGCCCCTACGAGCAGTACTTC
CASSDGGGSPYEQYF
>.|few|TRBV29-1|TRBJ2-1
TGCAGCGTTGTGTACAATGAGCAGTTCTTC
CSVVYNEQFF
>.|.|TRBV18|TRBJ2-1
TGTGCCAGCTCACCGGTAGAGACTAGTCGCGACAATGAGCAGTTCTTC
CASSPVETSRDNEQFF
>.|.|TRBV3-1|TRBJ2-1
TGTGCCAGCACTCCAAGTAAGGGGACCTACAATGAGCAGTTCTTC
CASTPSKGTYNEQFF
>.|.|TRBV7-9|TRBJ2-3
TGTGCCAGCGCCCTAGCGTCCGACCTAGATACGCAGTATTTT
CASALASDLDTQYF
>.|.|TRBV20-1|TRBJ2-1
TGCAGTGCTAGAGATCCGGCTTCCAGAGATTACAATGAGCAGTTCTTC
CSARDPASRDYNEQFF
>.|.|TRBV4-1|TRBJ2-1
TGCGCCAGCAGCCAACAGCCCCAGGTATTCGGCAATGAGCAGTTCTTC
CASSQQPQVFGNEQFF
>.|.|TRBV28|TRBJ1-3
TGTGCCAGCAGTCCGTCCACGGGGGGGCACTCTGGAAACACCATATATTTT
CASSPSTGGHSGNTIYF
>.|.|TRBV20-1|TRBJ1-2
TGCAGTGCCCCCGGGGCTACTAACTATGGCTACACCTTC
CSAPGATNYGYTF
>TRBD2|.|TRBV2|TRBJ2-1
TGTGCCAGCAAGACAGGGCTAGCGGGAAAGCAGTTCTTC
CASKTGLAGKQFF
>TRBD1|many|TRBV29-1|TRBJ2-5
TGCAGCGTTCCCGACAGGGTTGGAGCGGAGACCCAGTACTTC
CSVPDRVGAETQYF
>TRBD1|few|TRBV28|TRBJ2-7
TGTGCCAGCAGTTCCCCAGGGGGAATTCAGTCCTACGAGCAGTACTTC
CASSSPGGIQSYEQYF
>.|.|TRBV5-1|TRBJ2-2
TGCGCCAGCAGCTTGGATGGACTGGGGAATACCGGGGAGCTGTTTTTT
CASSLDGLGNTGELFF
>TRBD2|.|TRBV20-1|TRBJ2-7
TGCAGTGCTGGGACTAGCGGGTTCTCCTACGAGCAGTACTTC
CSAGTSGFSYEQYF
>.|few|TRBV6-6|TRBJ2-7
TGTGCCAGCAGGCCCCCTGCTACCTACGAGCAGTACTTC
CASRPPATYEQYF